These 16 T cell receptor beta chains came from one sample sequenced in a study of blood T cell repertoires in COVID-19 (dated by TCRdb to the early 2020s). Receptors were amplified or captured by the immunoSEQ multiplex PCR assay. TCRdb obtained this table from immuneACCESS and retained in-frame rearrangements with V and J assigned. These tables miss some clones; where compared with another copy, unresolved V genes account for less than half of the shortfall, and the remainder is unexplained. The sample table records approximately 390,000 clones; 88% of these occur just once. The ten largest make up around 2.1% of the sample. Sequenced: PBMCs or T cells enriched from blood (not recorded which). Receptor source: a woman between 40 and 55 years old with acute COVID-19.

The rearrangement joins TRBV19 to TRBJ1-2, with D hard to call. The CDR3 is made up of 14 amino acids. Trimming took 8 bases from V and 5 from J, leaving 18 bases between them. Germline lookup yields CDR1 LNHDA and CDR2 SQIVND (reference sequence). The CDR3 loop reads CASAQGLTPYGYTF. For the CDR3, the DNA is TGTGCCAGTGCCCAAGGACTGACTCCTTATGGCTACACCTTC.

DNA of the CDR3: TGTGCCAGCAGCGTAGCTACGAACACCGGGGAGCTGTTTTTT. This gives the protein CASSVATNTGELFF. The J gene is TRBJ2-2, the V gene TRBV9; no definite D call. The V gene's germline CDR1 is SGDLS and CDR2 YYNGEE. With 0 bases removed from V and 0 bases from J, the gap between germline ends came to 3 bases. The CDR3 has 14 amino acids.

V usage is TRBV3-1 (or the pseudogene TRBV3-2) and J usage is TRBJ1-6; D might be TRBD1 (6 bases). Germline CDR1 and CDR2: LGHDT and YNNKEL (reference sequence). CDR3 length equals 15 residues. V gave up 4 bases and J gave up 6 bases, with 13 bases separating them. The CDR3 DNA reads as TGTGCCAGCAGCCCCGTACGACAGGCTAATTCACCCCTCCACTTT. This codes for CASSPVRQANSPLHF.

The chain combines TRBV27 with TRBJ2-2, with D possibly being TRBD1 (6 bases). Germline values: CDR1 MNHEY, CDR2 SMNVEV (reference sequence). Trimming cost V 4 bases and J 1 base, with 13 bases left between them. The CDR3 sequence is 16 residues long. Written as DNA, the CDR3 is TGTGCCAGCAGTTCCCCGACAGGACTGAACACCGGGGAGCTGTTTTTT. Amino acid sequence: CASSSPTGLNTGELFF.

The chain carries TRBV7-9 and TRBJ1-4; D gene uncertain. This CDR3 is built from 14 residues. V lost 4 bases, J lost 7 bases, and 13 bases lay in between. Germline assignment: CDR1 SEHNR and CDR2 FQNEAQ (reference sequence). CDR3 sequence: CASSSRVSPEKLFF. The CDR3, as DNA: TGTGCCAGCAGCTCCCGGGTCTCTCCTGAAAAACTGTTTTTT.

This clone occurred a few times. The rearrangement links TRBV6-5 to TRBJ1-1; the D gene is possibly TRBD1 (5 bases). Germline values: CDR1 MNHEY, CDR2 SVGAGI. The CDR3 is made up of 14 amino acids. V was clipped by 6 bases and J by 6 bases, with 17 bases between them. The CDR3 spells CASRRERQGPEAFF. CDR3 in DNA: TGTGCCAGCAGACGGGAGCGGCAGGGTCCTGAAGCTTTCTTT.

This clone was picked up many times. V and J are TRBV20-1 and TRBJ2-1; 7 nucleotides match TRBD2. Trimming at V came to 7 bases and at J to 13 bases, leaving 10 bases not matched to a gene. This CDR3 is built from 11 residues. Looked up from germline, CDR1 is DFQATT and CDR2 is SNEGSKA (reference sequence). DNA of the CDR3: TGCAGTGTTAGTAGGACTAGAGAACAGTTCTTC. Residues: CSVSRTREQFF.

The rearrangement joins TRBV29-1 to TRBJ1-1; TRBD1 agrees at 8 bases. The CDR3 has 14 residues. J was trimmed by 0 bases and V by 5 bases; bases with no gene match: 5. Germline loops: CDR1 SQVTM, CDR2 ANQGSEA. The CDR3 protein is CSVWTGRMNTEAFF. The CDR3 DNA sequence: TGCAGCGTTTGGACAGGGAGGATGAACACTGAAGCTTTCTTT. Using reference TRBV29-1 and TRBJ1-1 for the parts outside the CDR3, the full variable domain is SAVISQKPSRDICQRGTSLTIQCQVDSQVTMMFWYRQQPGQSLTLIATANQGSEATYESGFVIDKFPISRPNLTFSTLTVSNMSPEDSSIYLCSVWTGRMNTEAFFGQGTRLTVV.

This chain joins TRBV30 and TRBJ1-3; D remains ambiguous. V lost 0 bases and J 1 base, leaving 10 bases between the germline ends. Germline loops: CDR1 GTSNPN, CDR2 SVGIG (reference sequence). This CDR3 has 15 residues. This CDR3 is CAWSVKALSGNTIYF. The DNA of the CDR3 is TGTGCCTGGAGTGTAAAAGCCCTGTCTGGAAACACCATATATTTT.

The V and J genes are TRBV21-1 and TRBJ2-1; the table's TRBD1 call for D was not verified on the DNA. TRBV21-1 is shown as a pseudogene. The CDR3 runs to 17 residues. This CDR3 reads CASSRGETGTDYNEQFF. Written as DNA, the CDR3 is TGTGCCAGCAGCAGAGGGGAGACCGGGACAGACTACAATGAGCAGTTCTTC.

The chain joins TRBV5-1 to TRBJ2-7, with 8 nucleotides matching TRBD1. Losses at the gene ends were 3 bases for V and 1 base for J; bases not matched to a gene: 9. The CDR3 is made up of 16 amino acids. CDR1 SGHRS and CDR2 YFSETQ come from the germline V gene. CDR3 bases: TGCGCCAGCAGCTCCAGCCCGGGACAGGCTTCCTACGAGCAGTACTTC. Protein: CASSSSPGQASYEQYF.

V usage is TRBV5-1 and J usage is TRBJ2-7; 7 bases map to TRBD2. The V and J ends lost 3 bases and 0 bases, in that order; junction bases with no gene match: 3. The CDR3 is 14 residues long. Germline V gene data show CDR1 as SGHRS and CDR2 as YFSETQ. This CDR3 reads CASSWGGTSYEQYF. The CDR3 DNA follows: TGCGCCAGCAGCTGGGGGGGGACCTCCTACGAGCAGTACTTC.

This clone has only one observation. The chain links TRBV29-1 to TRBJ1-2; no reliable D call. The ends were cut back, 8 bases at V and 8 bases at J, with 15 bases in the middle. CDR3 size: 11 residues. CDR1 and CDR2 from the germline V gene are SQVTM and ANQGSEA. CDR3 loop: CSTPEGRGYTF. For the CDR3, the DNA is TGCAGCACCCCGGAGGGTAGGGGCTACACCTTC.

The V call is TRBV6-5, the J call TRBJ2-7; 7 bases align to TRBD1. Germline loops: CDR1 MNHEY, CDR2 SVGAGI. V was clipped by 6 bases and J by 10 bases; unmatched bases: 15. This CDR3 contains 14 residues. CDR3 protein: CASRSPGQSTVQYF. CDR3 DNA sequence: TGTGCCAGCAGATCACCGGGACAGTCAACCGTTCAGTACTTC.

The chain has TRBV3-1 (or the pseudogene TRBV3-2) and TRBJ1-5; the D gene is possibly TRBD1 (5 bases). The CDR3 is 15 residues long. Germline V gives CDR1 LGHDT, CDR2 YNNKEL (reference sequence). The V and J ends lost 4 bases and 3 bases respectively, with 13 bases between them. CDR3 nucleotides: TGTGCCAGCAGCCCGAGATATGGGGCCAATCAGCCCCAGCATTTT. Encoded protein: CASSPRYGANQPQHF.

Here the CDR3 DNA reads TGTGCCAGTAGAGTATACGGCGGGGACGGCCGCTCTGGGGCCAACGTCCTGACTTTC. This sequence encodes CASRVYGGDGRSGANVLTF. This rearrangement joins TRBV19 to TRBJ2-6; maybe TRBD2 (6 bases). Trimming took off 6 bases at V and 0 bases at J, with 21 bases between the two ends. CDR3 length: 19 residues. Germline CDR1 reads LNHDA; CDR2 reads SQIVND (reference sequence).